The 17 T cell receptor beta chains in this list originate from one sample, sequenced in a study of radiotherapy plus CTLA-4 blockade in lung cancer. Generated by immunoSEQ multiplex PCR, the TCRdb table keeps only in-frame clones and is missing some. The sample records 45,000 to 55,000 clones, 70% to 90% being singletons. The sample in question was peripheral blood, obtained from a patient treated with radiotherapy plus ipilimumab. The receptors originated from a human donor with non-small cell lung cancer whose response to radiotherapy plus ipilimumab could not be evaluated.

V gene TRBV5-1 combines with J gene TRBJ2-7, with 7 bases aligning to TRBD1. Trimming removed 4 bases from V and 9 bases from J; junction bases left unmatched: 10. Germline loops: CDR1 SGHRS, CDR2 YFSETQ. This CDR3 has 13 residues. CDR3 bases: TGCGCCAGCAGCCTCACAGGGGACGTAATGCAGTACTTC. The encoded protein is CASSLTGDVMQYF.

The sample holds a few counts of this clone. The gene calls are TRBV5-4 and TRBJ1-2, with TRBD1 matching 8 bases. V lost 5 bases, J lost 3 bases, and 15 bases stayed unmatched. Germline loops: CDR1 SGHNT, CDR2 YYREEE (reference sequence). CDR3 size: 17 residues. In nucleotides, the CDR3 is TGTGCCAGCAGTCACGGGCAGGGGGCCCTCAGTTACTATGGCTACACCTTC. Translated, it gives CASSHGQGALSYYGYTF.

The V call is TRBV6-1, the J call TRBJ1-1; tentatively, D is TRBD1 (5 bases). Germline loops: CDR1 MNHNS, CDR2 SASEGT. The V end was cut by 6 bases, the J end by 0 bases, with 8 bases between. The CDR3 extends over 13 amino acids. The CDR3 reads CASRVTVNTEAFF. The DNA for the CDR3 is TGTGCCAGCAGGGTGACAGTGAACACTGAAGCTTTCTTT.

This chain connects TRBV18 to TRBJ2-7; 8 bases match TRBD1. Looked up from germline, CDR1 is KGHSH and CDR2 is LQKENI. The J segment lost 6 bases and the V segment lost 1 base, leaving 11 bases of the junction unmatched. The CDR3 has 16 amino acids. The CDR3 spells CASSPRGQGSIGEQYF. The CDR3 nucleotides are TGTGCCAGCTCACCACGTGGACAGGGAAGTATCGGCGAGCAGTACTTC.

The gene calls are TRBV10-3 and TRBJ1-3, with a tentative D call TRBD1 (5 bases). Germline CDR1 is ENHRY and CDR2 is SYGVKD. Deletions cut 8 bases from V and 8 bases from J, with 13 bases between. This CDR3 has 12 amino acids. The CDR3 region has the DNA TGTGCCATCTTAAGGGGTCGGGACACCATATATTTT. Encoded protein: CAILRGRDTIYF.

The V and J genes are TRBV9 and TRBJ1-2; TRBD1 aligns across 10 bases. CDR3 size: 14 residues. The trim removed 4 bases at V and 4 bases at J, leaving 4 bases unmatched. Germline V gives CDR1 SGDLS, CDR2 YYNGEE. CDR3: CASSRGTGAYGYTF. The CDR3 DNA follows: TGTGCCAGCAGCCGGGGGACAGGGGCCTATGGCTACACCTTC. The full variable domain, with the rest looked up from reference TRBV9 and TRBJ1-2, is DSGVTQTPKHLITATGQRVTLRCSPRSGDLSVYWYQQSLDQGLQFLIQYYNGEERAKGNILERFSAQQFPDLHSELNLSSLELGDSALYFCASSRGTGAYGYTFGSGTRLTVV.

This chain uses TRBV2 with TRBJ2-7; 7 bases line up with TRBD1. Germline loops: CDR1 SNHLY, CDR2 FYNNEI. The ends lost 10 bases at V and 4 bases at J; junction bases unmatched: 7. The CDR3 has 12 amino acids. CDR3 DNA sequence: TGTGCCAAAGGGGGACAGAAATACGAGCAGTACTTC. Its protein product is CAKGGQKYEQYF.

On this clone itself: Other DNA sequences in this sample translate to the same CDR3. The V and J genes are TRBV7-2 and TRBJ2-5; 9 bases match TRBD1. From germline, CDR1 is SGHTA and CDR2 FQGNSA. The CDR3 runs 14 residues. V lost 2 bases and J lost 4; bases outside the gene matches: 2. Here the CDR3 reads CASSLTGGRETQYF. The DNA of the CDR3 is TGTGCCAGCAGCTTAACAGGGGGCAGAGAGACCCAGTACTTC.

J is TRBJ1-3 and V is TRBV16; no definite D call. The V and J ends lost 2 bases and 7 bases respectively, with 9 bases between them. Germline values: CDR1 KGHSY, CDR2 FQNENV. The CDR3 runs to 13 residues. CDR3 sequence reads: CASSQTIWNTIYF. The CDR3 DNA reads TGTGCCAGCAGCCAAACTATCTGGAACACCATATATTTT.

The CDR3 loop is CASSYYGTGVLDAFF. CDR3 nucleotides: TGCGCCAGCAGCTATTACGGGACAGGGGTCCTAGACGCTTTCTTT. The chain has TRBV5-1 and TRBJ1-1, with 10 bases matching TRBD1. Germline values: CDR1 SGHRS, CDR2 YFSETQ. The V gene end was trimmed by 3 bases and the J gene end by 11 bases; junction bases not matched to a gene: 13. This CDR3 contains 15 residues.

The J gene is TRBJ1-6, the V gene TRBV19, with 8 bases lining up with TRBD1. The trim removed 7 bases at V and 8 bases at J, leaving 10 bases unmatched. Germline loops: CDR1 LNHDA, CDR2 SQIVND (reference sequence). This CDR3 has 15 residues. The CDR3, as DNA: TGTGCCAGTAAAGACAGGGGCGTTGTCGATTCACCCCTCCACTTT. It codes for CASKDRGVVDSPLHF.

V gene TRBV5-1 combines with J gene TRBJ2-7, with TRBD1 identical over 9 bases. CDR1 and CDR2 from the germline V gene are SGHRS and YFSETQ. V lost 2 bases, J lost 1 base, and 1 base stayed unmatched. The CDR3 extends over 14 amino acids. The CDR3 DNA follows: TGCGCCAGCAGCTTTGGGACAGGGTCCTACGAGCAGTACTTC. This codes for CASSFGTGSYEQYF.

The chain is built from TRBV7-9 and TRBJ2-1; D unresolved. Trimming removed 5 bases from V and 4 bases from J, with 3 bases in between. This CDR3 contains 11 residues. Per the germline V gene, CDR1 is SEHNR and CDR2 is FQNEAQ (reference sequence). In DNA, the CDR3 is TGTGCCAGCAGCCCTTACAATGAGCAGTTCTTC. The encoded protein is CASSPYNEQFF.

V and J are TRBV11-2 and TRBJ2-1; D not certain. Trimming cost V 1 base and J 4 bases, with 23 bases left between them. Looked up from germline, CDR1 is SGHAT and CDR2 is FQNNGV. The CDR3 is 19 amino acids. The CDR3, as DNA: TGTGCCAGCAGCTTAGTTGCCCGGCGGCCGAGACCCAAATACAATGAGCAGTTCTTC. It encodes CASSLVARRPRPKYNEQFF.

The rearrangement links TRBV9 to TRBJ2-5; no definite D call. Germline V gene sequence: CDR1 SGDLS, CDR2 YYNGEE. With 4 bases removed from V and 1 base from J, the gap between germline ends came to 8 bases. The CDR3 is 13 amino acids. The CDR3 spells CASSSHPQETQYF. The CDR3 region has the DNA TGTGCCAGCAGCTCACACCCCCAAGAGACCCAGTACTTC.

The chain combines TRBV7-9 with TRBJ2-7; D possibly corresponds to TRBD1 (6 bases). CDR3 length: 14 amino acids. Trimming left V 5 bases short and J 0 bases short, with 11 bases between. Germline V gene lookup returns CDR1 SEHNR and CDR2 FQNEAQ (reference sequence). CDR3 residues: CASSTDRFSYEQYF. CDR3 nucleotides: TGTGCCAGCAGCACCGACAGGTTCTCCTACGAGCAGTACTTC.

The chain has TRBV13 and TRBJ1-2; D might be TRBD1 (5 bases). The V and J ends lost 4 bases and 4 bases respectively, with 13 bases between them. The CDR3 has 14 residues. Germline CDR1 and CDR2: PRHDT and FYEKMQ (reference sequence). CDR3 residues: CASSSRGVPYGYTF. CDR3 coding DNA: TGTGCCAGCAGCTCTCGGGGGGTTCCCTATGGCTACACCTTC.